The sequence of this TCR beta chain was determined in a study of cytomegalovirus exposure and HLA in healthy donors. Study results and limitations: The Asian-associated ancestry cluster reportedly had fewer N-insertions than the approximately 670-donor mean in a later analysis. Earlier findings revealed that most TCR beta V segments proved productive either about 87% or about 30% of the time.

This clone was counted ten times or more. Its target is not known. With V trimmed by 4 bases and J by 4 bases, 19 bases remained unmatched. Germline CDR1 and CDR2: SGHRS and YFSETQ. The CDR3 extends over 20 amino acids. In the PCR, 60 Vbeta and 13 Jbeta primers were used. Profiled with immunoSEQ multiplex PCR; TCRdb holds only in-frame clones, not every one. The table shows some 130,000 clones, with approximately 10% occurring only once. This rearrangement joins TRBV5-1 to TRBJ2-3; 12 bases align to TRBD2. This clonotype was sampled from a woman aged 40 to 50 in good health and CMV-seropositive. Sequencing was done on a sample of PBMCs. The CDR3 DNA reads as TGCGCCAGCAGCCCCGAAAAGGGAAGGGCTAGCGGGGGGGCCCCAGATACGCAGTATTTT. Residues: CASSPEKGRASGGAPDTQYF.